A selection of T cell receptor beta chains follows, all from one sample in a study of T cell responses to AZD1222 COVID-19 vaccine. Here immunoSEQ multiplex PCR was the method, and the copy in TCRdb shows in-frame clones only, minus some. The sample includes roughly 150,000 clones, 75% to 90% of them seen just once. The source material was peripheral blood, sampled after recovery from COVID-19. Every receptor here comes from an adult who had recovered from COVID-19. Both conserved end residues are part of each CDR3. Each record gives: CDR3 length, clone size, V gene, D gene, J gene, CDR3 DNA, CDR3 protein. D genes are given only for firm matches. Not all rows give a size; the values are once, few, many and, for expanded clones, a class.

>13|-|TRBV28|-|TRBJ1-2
TGTGCCAGCAGCCGTCAGGGAGACTATGGCTACACCTTC
CASSRQGDYGYTF
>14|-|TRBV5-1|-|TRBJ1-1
TGCGCCAGCAGCTTCGGGTTATTGAACACTGAAGCTTTCTTT
CASSFGLLNTEAFF
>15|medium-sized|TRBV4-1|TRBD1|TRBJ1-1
TGCGCCAGCAGCCTTACCGGGACAGACCGATGGGAAGCTTTCTTT
CASSLTGTDRWEAFF
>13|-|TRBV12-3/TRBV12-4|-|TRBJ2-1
TGTGCCAGCAGCCGGACAGTATACAATGAGCAGTTCTTC
CASSRTVYNEQFF
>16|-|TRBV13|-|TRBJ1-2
TGTGCCAGCAGCTTTTATGGGACCGAAGATCCAGGTGGCTACACCTTC
CASSFYGTEDPGGYTF
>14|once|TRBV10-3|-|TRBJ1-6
TGTGCCATCAGTGAAAGGGACGACAATTCACCCCTCCACTTT
CAISERDDNSPLHF
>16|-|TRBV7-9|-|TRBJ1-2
TGTGCCAGCAGCTCCCCTTCGGGGGATCAGACTTATGGCTACACCTTC
CASSSPSGDQTYGYTF
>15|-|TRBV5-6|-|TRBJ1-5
TGTGCCAGCAGCTTGGCCGGGTTGAGCAATCAGCCCCAGCATTTT
CASSLAGLSNQPQHF
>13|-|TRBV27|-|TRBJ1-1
TGTGCCAGCAGTTTAATACAGGAATCTGAAGCTTTCTTT
CASSLIQESEAFF
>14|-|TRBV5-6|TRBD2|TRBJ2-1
TGTGCCAGCAGCTGGCCGGGACTAGCAGCTGAGCAGTTCTTC
CASSWPGLAAEQFF
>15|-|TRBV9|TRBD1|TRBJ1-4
TGTGCCAGCAGCCCTAGACAGGGGGCTAATGAAAAACTGTTTTTT
CASSPRQGANEKLFF
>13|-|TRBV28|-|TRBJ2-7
TGTGCCAGCAGTTTAGACAACTCCTACGAGCAGTACTTC
CASSLDNSYEQYF
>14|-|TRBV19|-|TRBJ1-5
TGTGCCAGTACCCCCGGGCAGGGCAATCAGCCCCAGCATTTT
CASTPGQGNQPQHF
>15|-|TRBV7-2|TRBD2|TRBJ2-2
TGTGCCAGCAGCCAACGGGGGGGCCGGACCGGGGAGCTGTTTTTT
CASSQRGGRTGELFF
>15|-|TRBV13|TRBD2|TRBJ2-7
TGTGCCAGCAGCTCCCTAGCGGGAGCCACCTACGAGCAGTACTTC
CASSSLAGATYEQYF
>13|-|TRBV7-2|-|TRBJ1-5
TGTGCCAGCAGCGAGGACCTCAATCAGCCCCAGCATTTT
CASSEDLNQPQHF
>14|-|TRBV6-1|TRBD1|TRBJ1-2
TGTGCCAGCAGACTGACAGGGGGAGACTATGGCTACACCTTC
CASRLTGGDYGYTF
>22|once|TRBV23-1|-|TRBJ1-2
TGCGCCAGCAGCCCATATAGGGGGGGCCTGGGGGGATTGTGGCAGAGCGAATATGGCTACACCTTC
CASSPYRGGLGGLWQSEYGYTF
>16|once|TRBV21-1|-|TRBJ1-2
TGTGCCAGCAGCAAAGGGGGGAATGGCTCGAACTATGGCTACACCTTC
CASSKGGNGSNYGYTF
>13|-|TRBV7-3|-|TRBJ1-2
TGTGCCAGCAGCTTGGGTCTTGGCTATGGCTACACCTTC
CASSLGLGYGYTF
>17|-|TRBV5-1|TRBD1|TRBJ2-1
TGCGCCAGCAGCTTGACAATTAGGACAGGGCTCAACAATGAGCAGTTCTTC
CASSLTIRTGLNNEQFF
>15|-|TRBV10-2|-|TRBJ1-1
TGCGCCAGCAGTGAGTCGGGTCAGCTCGTCACTGAAGCTTTCTTT
CASSESGQLVTEAFF
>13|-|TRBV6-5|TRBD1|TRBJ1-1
TGTGCCAGCGTACAGGGGTTGAACACTGAAGCTTTCTTT
CASVQGLNTEAFF
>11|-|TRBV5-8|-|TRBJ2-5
TGTGCCAGCAGCCTCTGGGAGACCCAGTACTTC
CASSLWETQYF
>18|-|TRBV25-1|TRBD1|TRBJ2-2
TGTGCCAGCAGTGAATACGGACAGGGCATACCGAACACCGGGGAGCTGTTTTTT
CASSEYGQGIPNTGELFF
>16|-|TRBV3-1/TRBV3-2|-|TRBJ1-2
TGTGCCAGCAGCCAATCATGGGCAGGAGGGGGAAATGGCTACACCTTC
CASSQSWAGGGNGYTF
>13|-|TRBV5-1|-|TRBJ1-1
TGCGCCAGCAGCCTCAGGGGGAACACTGAAGCTTTCTTT
CASSLRGNTEAFF
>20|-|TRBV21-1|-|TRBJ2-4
TGTGCCAGCAGCAAAGTTTTCTGGTCGACAGGGTCGAGAGCCAAAAACATTCAGTACTTC
CASSKVFWSTGSRAKNIQYF
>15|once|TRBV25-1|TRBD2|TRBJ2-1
TGTGCCAGCAGTGCGATAGCGGGGGGGCCCGCTGAGCAGTTCTTC
CASSAIAGGPAEQFF
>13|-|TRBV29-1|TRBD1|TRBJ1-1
TGCAGCGTACAGGGGCATATGAACACTGAAGCTTTCTTT
CSVQGHMNTEAFF
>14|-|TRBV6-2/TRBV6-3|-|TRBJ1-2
TGTGCCAGCAGTGACGAACAGGGAATCGGGGGCTACACCTTC
CASSDEQGIGGYTF